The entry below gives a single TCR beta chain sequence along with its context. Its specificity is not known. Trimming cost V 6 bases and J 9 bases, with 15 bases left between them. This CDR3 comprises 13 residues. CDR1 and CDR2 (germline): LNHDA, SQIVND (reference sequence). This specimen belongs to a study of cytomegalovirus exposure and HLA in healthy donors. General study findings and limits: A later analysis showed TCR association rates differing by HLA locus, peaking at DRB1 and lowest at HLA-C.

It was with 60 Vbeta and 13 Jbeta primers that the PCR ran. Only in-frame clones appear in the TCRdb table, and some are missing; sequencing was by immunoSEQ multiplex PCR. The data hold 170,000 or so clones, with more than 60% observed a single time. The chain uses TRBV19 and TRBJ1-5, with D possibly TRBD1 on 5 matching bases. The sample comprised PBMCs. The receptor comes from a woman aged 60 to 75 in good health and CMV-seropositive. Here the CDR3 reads CASRQDAQWPQHF. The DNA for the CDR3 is TGTGCCAGTAGACAGGACGCCCAATGGCCCCAGCATTTT.